Listed below are T cell receptor beta chains from one sample, sequenced in a study of blood T cell repertoires in COVID-19. Data came from immunoSEQ multiplex PCR; TCRdb stores just in-frame clones and leaves some out. The sample holds about 34,000 clones, approximately 81% seen once. The specimen was peripheral blood. The receptors stem from a man in his 70s with COVID-19, enrolled during active disease. Both conserved end residues are part of each CDR3. D genes are given only for firm matches. Clone size is given for some rows only: seen once, a few or many times, or a class if the clone is expanded.

D,V,size,J,CDR3,DNA
NA,TRBV5-6,NA,TRBJ1-1,CASSPTLSGRGTEAFF,TGTGCCAGCAGCCCCACGCTATCCGGCAGGGGCACTGAAGCTTTCTTT
TRBD1,TRBV16,NA,TRBJ2-2,CASSQSTGTGFAGELFF,TGTGCCAGCAGCCAAAGTACCGGGACAGGGTTCGCCGGGGAGCTGTTTTTT
NA,TRBV4-3,NA,TRBJ2-7,CASSQELAGEQYF,TGCGCCAGCAGCCAAGAACTGGCCGGGGAGCAGTACTTC
TRBD1,TRBV5-6,NA,TRBJ1-4,CASSNRDRGEKLFF,TGTGCCAGCAGCAACCGGGACAGGGGAGAAAAACTGTTTTTT
TRBD2,TRBV4-2,NA,TRBJ2-1,CASSQRTSGSSYNEQFF,TGTGCCAGCAGCCAACGGACTAGCGGGTCCTCCTACAATGAGCAGTTCTTC
TRBD2,TRBV6-6,NA,TRBJ2-5,CASSRPRVPVSSSGEQETQYF,TGTGCCAGCAGCCGACCTAGGGTCCCCGTATCTTCTAGCGGGGAACAAGAGACCCAGTACTTC
TRBD2,TRBV4-3,NA,TRBJ2-2,CASSQEGLAGVSGELFF,TGCGCCAGCAGCCAAGAGGGACTAGCGGGAGTTTCCGGGGAGCTGTTTTTT
TRBD2,TRBV29-1,once,TRBJ2-2,CSVVAGTGELFF,TGCAGCGTTGTAGCGGGAACCGGGGAGCTGTTTTTT
NA,TRBV28,NA,TRBJ1-1,CASSPNTEAFF,TGTGCCAGCAGTCCAAACACTGAAGCTTTCTTT
NA,TRBV6-5,once,TRBJ2-7,CASSYLTGGGGQQYF,TGTGCCAGCAGTTACTTAACAGGGGGCGGGGGGCAGCAGTACTTC
TRBD1,TRBV6-1,NA,TRBJ1-4,CASSATGGVSSEKLFF,TGTGCCAGCAGTGCAACAGGGGGCGTTAGCTCTGAAAAACTGTTTTTT
NA,TRBV5-6,NA,TRBJ2-3,CASSFPQREQNTQYF,TGTGCCAGCAGCTTTCCCCAGCGTGAGCAGAATACGCAGTATTTT
TRBD2,TRBV29-1,NA,TRBJ2-5,CSVRGGVQEETQYF,TGCAGCGTTCGTGGGGGGGTGCAGGAGGAGACCCAGTACTTC
NA,TRBV20-1,NA,TRBJ1-2,CSASRDYGYTF,TGCAGTGCTAGTCGGGACTATGGCTACACCTTC
NA,TRBV5-1,NA,TRBJ2-3,CASSSGTGSDTQYF,TGCGCCAGCAGCTCCGGGACTGGATCCGATACGCAGTATTTT
NA,TRBV19,NA,TRBJ1-4,CASSTLEAATNEKLFF,TGTGCCAGTAGTACCCTCGAAGCTGCAACTAATGAAAAACTGTTTTTT
NA,TRBV7-8,NA,TRBJ1-1,CASSRSRGNTEAFF,TGTGCCAGCAGCCGCAGTAGGGGGAACACTGAAGCTTTCTTT
NA,TRBV18,NA,TRBJ2-1,CASSPIVNEQFF,TGTGCCAGCTCACCGATAGTGAATGAGCAGTTCTTC
TRBD1,TRBV7-9,few,TRBJ1-4,CASSHPKGQTNEKLFF,TGTGCCAGCAGCCATCCAAAGGGACAGACGAATGAAAAACTGTTTTTT
NA,TRBV5-6,NA,TRBJ2-3,CASSLRQRFGDTQYF,TGTGCCAGCAGCTTGAGACAGAGATTCGGCGATACGCAGTATTTT
NA,TRBV27,NA,TRBJ2-4,CASSPRVTPQGIQYF,TGTGCCAGCAGTCCAAGAGTCACACCCCAGGGCATTCAGTACTTC
TRBD2,TRBV18,few,TRBJ2-7,CASSPGLVRTSEQYF,TGTGCCAGCTCACCGGGACTAGTCCGAACCAGCGAGCAGTACTTC
TRBD2,TRBV28,NA,TRBJ2-5,CASSFPTGTSGREGVTQYF,TGTGCCAGCAGTTTTCCCACCGGGACTAGCGGGAGGGAAGGTGTGACCCAGTACTTC
NA,TRBV18,NA,TRBJ1-1,CASSPSGLQVGGTEAFF,TGTGCCAGCTCACCCTCGGGACTACAGGTCGGGGGGACTGAAGCTTTCTTT
NA,TRBV19,NA,TRBJ1-1,CASSITDTRNTEAFF,TGTGCCAGTAGTATTACGGACACTCGGAACACTGAAGCTTTCTTT
TRBD1,TRBV29-1,NA,TRBJ1-2,CSVETGNHGYTF,TGCAGCGTCGAGACAGGGAACCATGGCTACACCTTC
NA,TRBV7-2,once,TRBJ2-7,CASSQGASGLYEQYF,TGTGCCAGCAGCCAGGGGGCTAGCGGACTCTACGAGCAGTACTTC
NA,TRBV2,once,TRBJ2-7,CASSEFKTGEQYF,TGTGCCAGCAGTGAATTCAAGACGGGGGAGCAGTACTTC
NA,TRBV3-1/TRBV3-2,NA,TRBJ2-7,CASSQDCFTSLKYEQYF,TGTGCCAGCAGCCAAGATTGTTTTACTAGCCTAAAATACGAGCAGTACTTC
NA,TRBV27,NA,TRBJ2-2,CASSYGNVRTGELFF,TGTGCCAGCAGTTATGGAAATGTGAGGACCGGGGAGCTGTTTTTT
TRBD1,TRBV5-4,NA,TRBJ2-5,CASSFMGQGGETQYF,TGTGCCAGCAGCTTCATGGGACAGGGAGGAGAGACCCAGTACTTC
TRBD1,TRBV29-1,NA,TRBJ1-1,CSVLQGYAEAFF,TGCAGCGTACTACAGGGGTATGCTGAAGCTTTCTTT
NA,TRBV6-2/TRBV6-3,NA,TRBJ2-3,CASSPSDSGVRTDTQYF,TGTGCCAGCAGCCCTTCGGATTCAGGGGTTAGGACAGATACGCAGTATTTT
TRBD2,TRBV7-8,NA,TRBJ2-2,CASSARTSRLSDTGELFF,TGTGCCAGCAGCGCCCGGACTAGTCGTTTATCCGACACCGGGGAGCTGTTTTTT
TRBD1,TRBV5-1,NA,TRBJ2-5,CASSVGTGPETQYF,TGCGCCAGCAGCGTCGGGACAGGGCCGGAGACCCAGTACTTC
NA,TRBV5-3,NA,TRBJ2-1,CARSLAGFNEQFF,TGTGCCAGAAGCTTGGCAGGGTTCAATGAGCAGTTCTTC
NA,TRBV28,NA,TRBJ1-3,CASSLSLGSSGNTIYF,TGTGCCAGCAGTTTATCTTTAGGGAGCTCTGGAAACACCATATATTTT
NA,TRBV28,medium-sized,TRBJ2-7,CASNPTTGSYEQYF,TGTGCCAGCAACCCTACGACAGGTTCCTACGAGCAGTACTTC
NA,TRBV7-9,NA,TRBJ1-4,CASSFGADNEKLFF,TGTGCCAGCAGCTTTGGGGCCGACAATGAAAAACTGTTTTTT
TRBD1,TRBV28,few,TRBJ1-5,CASSLAGGGNQPQHF,TGTGCCAGCAGTTTAGCAGGGGGCGGCAATCAGCCCCAGCATTTT
TRBD1,TRBV6-5,NA,TRBJ1-2,CASTGQGQGYTF,TGTGCCAGCACCGGACAGGGACAAGGCTACACCTTC
TRBD2,TRBV5-5,NA,TRBJ2-3,CASSLGLAGRTDTQYF,TGTGCCAGCAGCTTGGGACTAGCGGGACGCACAGATACGCAGTATTTT
TRBD1,TRBV28,few,TRBJ2-6,CASRTGASGANVLTF,TGTGCCAGTAGGACAGGGGCCTCTGGGGCCAACGTCCTGACTTTC
TRBD2,TRBV10-3,NA,TRBJ2-1,CAIRERESSYNEQFF,TGTGCCATCAGGGAGCGGGAGAGTAGCTACAATGAGCAGTTCTTC
TRBD1,TRBV28,NA,TRBJ1-2,CASSSPGTGGLFGYTF,TGTGCCAGCAGTTCACCGGGGACAGGGGGCTTGTTTGGCTACACCTTC
NA,TRBV15,NA,TRBJ1-4,CATSIGTPGEKLFF,TGTGCCACCAGCATTGGGACACCTGGGGAAAAACTGTTTTTT
TRBD1,TRBV6-5,NA,TRBJ1-1,CASTQGQGATEAFF,TGTGCCAGCACCCAAGGACAGGGGGCCACTGAAGCTTTCTTT
NA,TRBV5-6,NA,TRBJ1-1,CASSLGLLINTEAFF,TGTGCCAGCAGCCTGGGCCTACTTATAAACACTGAAGCTTTCTTT
TRBD2,TRBV27,NA,TRBJ2-1,CASSPRTSGYNEQFF,TGTGCCAGCAGTCCCCGAACTAGCGGGTACAATGAGCAGTTCTTC
NA,TRBV9,NA,TRBJ2-7,CASSAEGPPYEQYF,TGTGCCAGCAGCGCCGAGGGCCCTCCCTACGAGCAGTACTTC
TRBD1,TRBV2,NA,TRBJ2-5,CASSLGQAETQYF,TGTGCCAGCAGCTTAGGACAGGCGGAGACCCAGTACTTC
NA,TRBV18,NA,TRBJ2-5,CASSPPGHIGETQYF,TGTGCCAGCTCACCGCCGGGACACATAGGAGAGACCCAGTACTTC